This passage covers 19 T cell receptor beta chains from one sample sequenced in a study of PD-L1 blockade in urothelial cancer (dated by TCRdb to about 2017). Libraries were made using the immunoSEQ multiplex PCR assay. Sourced from immuneACCESS, this table was stored by TCRdb with only in-frame sequences that have V and J called. A share of the clones is absent; for the studies checked, an unresolved V gene accounts for under half, and the remainder has no known explanation. Counted in this sample were over 45,000 clones; roughly 84% of them appeared once. The top ten constitute 2.9% of the sample. This material consisted of PBMCs, taken around atezolizumab (anti-PD-L1) treatment. Receptor source: a man aged 50-59 years with urothelial cancer.

This chain joins TRBV27 and TRBJ2-7; 8 bases align to TRBD2. Germline assignment: CDR1 MNHEY and CDR2 SMNVEV (reference sequence). The CDR3 is 15 residues long. With V trimmed by 2 bases and J by 1 base, 4 bases remained unmatched. The CDR3 nucleotides are TGTGCCAGCAGTTTAGGGTCTAGCGGGTCCTACGAGCAGTACTTC. Amino acids: CASSLGSSGSYEQYF.

This clone was counted a single time. This chain connects TRBV6-5 to TRBJ2-7; 9 positions agree with TRBD1. This CDR3 comprises 15 residues. The germline CDR1 and CDR2 sequences are MNHEY and SVGAGI. Trimming took 5 bases from V and 7 from J; bases not matched to a gene: 12. CDR3 nucleotides: TGTGCCAGCAGTCAGGGGGGGACAGGGCATTGGGAGCAGTACTTC. It codes for CASSQGGTGHWEQYF.

This chain uses TRBV19 with TRBJ2-1, with D unclear. Germline lookup yields CDR1 LNHDA and CDR2 SQIVND (reference sequence). This CDR3 comprises 13 residues. V dropped 3 bases and J dropped 6 bases, with 9 bases sitting between them. CDR3 sequence (DNA): TGTGCCAGTAGTATCAGAGCGACCAATGAGCAGTTCTTC. This sequence encodes CASSIRATNEQFF.

This chain joins TRBV5-4 and TRBJ2-7, with TRBD2 matching over 9 bases. V trimming: 1 base; J trimming: 4 bases; junction bases outside the gene matches: 3. Germline CDR1 and CDR2: SGHNT and YYREEE (reference sequence). The CDR3 spans 14 residues. This chain's CDR3 is CASSLRGRAYEQYF. CDR3 nucleotides: TGTGCCAGCAGCTTGCGCGGGAGGGCTTACGAGCAGTACTTC.

The chain uses TRBV28 and TRBJ1-6, with D tentatively TRBD1 (6 bases). Trimming cost V 7 bases and J 9 bases, with 10 bases left between them. The CDR3 has 12 residues. Germline loops: CDR1 MDHEN, CDR2 SYDVKM. The CDR3 sequence: CASTTGISPLHF. The CDR3, as DNA: TGTGCCAGCACAACAGGGATTTCACCCCTCCACTTT.

Judged by abundance, this clone is medium-sized. V usage is TRBV4-2 and J usage is TRBJ1-2; TRBD1 aligns across 7 bases. The ends lost 1 base at V and 7 bases at J; junction bases unmatched: 9. The CDR3 runs to 15 residues. CDR1 is LGHNA and CDR2 is YNFKEQ in the germline V gene. The CDR3 here is CASSQAKEGAGGYTF. DNA of the CDR3: TGTGCCAGCAGCCAAGCTAAGGAGGGGGCAGGTGGCTACACCTTC.

The genes are TRBV14 and TRBJ2-1, with 13 bases aligning to TRBD2. The trim removed 6 bases at V and 5 bases at J, leaving 7 bases unmatched. Germline V lookup: CDR1 SGHDN, CDR2 FVKESK. The CDR3 covers 16 residues. DNA for the CDR3: TGTGCCAGCAGGAGGAGAGGACTAGCGGGGGACAATGAGCAGTTCTTC. This translates into CASRRRGLAGDNEQFF.

The chain is built from TRBV11-3 and TRBJ2-2, with a possible D match to TRBD1 (5 bases). The germline gives CDR1 SGHNT, CDR2 YENEEA. CDR3 length: 16 residues. The germline V and J ends were trimmed by 5 bases and 2 bases, with 15 bases remaining between them. CDR3 sequence reads: CASSLGAIRNTGELFF. CDR3 in DNA: TGTGCCAGCAGCCTAGGGGCGATACGTAACACCGGGGAGCTGTTTTTT.

The rearrangement uses TRBV28 and TRBJ1-2, with TRBD1 identical over 8 bases. In germline, CDR1 is MDHEN, CDR2 SYDVKM. J lost 4 bases, V lost 1 base, and 8 bases had no gene match. CDR3 size: 16 residues. CDR3 protein: CASSLSRTGGSYGYTF. The CDR3 DNA follows: TGTGCCAGCAGTTTATCTAGAACAGGGGGATCCTATGGCTACACCTTC.

V usage is TRBV18 and J usage is TRBJ2-7, with 9 bases matching TRBD1. J gave up 0 bases and V 6 bases, and 6 bases lay outside the gene matches. The CDR3 has 15 amino acids. Germline V gene data show CDR1 as KGHSH and CDR2 as LQKENI. The CDR3 loop is CASSDGQGPSYEQYF. CDR3 in DNA: TGTGCCAGCTCGGATGGACAGGGGCCCTCCTACGAGCAGTACTTC.

V and J are TRBV7-3 and TRBJ2-5; 9 bases align to TRBD2. The CDR3 is made up of 13 amino acids. V lost 5 bases, J lost 5 bases, and 3 bases stayed unmatched. Germline CDR1 is SGHTA and CDR2 is FQGTGA. This CDR3 is CASSATSGETQYF. CDR3 nucleotides: TGTGCCAGCAGCGCAACTAGCGGGGAGACCCAGTACTTC.

V is TRBV28 and J is TRBJ2-3; the D gene is possibly TRBD2 (6 bases). V was shortened by 7 bases and J by 1 base, with 15 bases between the two germline ends. The CDR3 consists of 15 residues. The germline V gene has CDR1 MDHEN and CDR2 SYDVKM. CDR3 nucleotide sequence: TGTGCCAGCACCCTTCCCCAGCGGGGCACAGATACGCAGTATTTT. This sequence encodes CASTLPQRGTDTQYF.

Only one count was recorded for this clone. This sequence joins TRBV5-8 and TRBJ1-5; 9 bases agree with TRBD1. Trimming removed 2 bases from V and 7 bases from J; junction bases left unmatched: 7. This CDR3 spans 15 amino acids. Germline assignment: CDR1 SGHTS and CDR2 YDEGEE. The CDR3: CASSLLGTGLQPQHF. Written as DNA, the CDR3 is TGTGCCAGCAGCTTATTGGGGACAGGGTTACAGCCCCAGCATTTT.

The V and J genes are TRBV9 and TRBJ2-5; D unclear. Trimming took off 0 bases at V and 2 bases at J, with 11 bases between the two ends. The CDR3 runs 15 residues. Germline-derived CDR1 and CDR2 are SGDLS and YYNGEE. DNA for the CDR3: TGTGCCAGCAGCGTAGGTCACGGGTCACAAGAGACCCAGTACTTC. This codes for CASSVGHGSQETQYF.

The V and J genes are TRBV7-3 and TRBJ2-2; 7 nucleotides agree with TRBD2. Per the germline V gene, CDR1 is SGHTA and CDR2 is FQGTGA. The CDR3 runs to 14 residues. The ends lost 4 bases at V and 4 bases at J; junction bases unmatched: 3. The CDR3 DNA is TGTGCCAGCAGCTCGACTAGCCCCACCGGGGAGCTGTTTTTT. Its protein product is CASSSTSPTGELFF. The whole variable domain, remainder taken from reference TRBV7-3 and TRBJ2-2, is GAGVSQTPSNKVTEKGKYVELRCDPISGHTALYWYRQSLGQGPEFLIYFQGTGAADDSGLPNDRFFAVRPEGSVSTLKIQRTERGDSAVYLCASSSTSPTGELFFGEGSRLTVL.

The chain uses TRBV11-2 and TRBJ1-2, with a possible D match to TRBD1 (5 bases). Trimming took off 5 bases at V and 8 bases at J, with 18 bases between the two ends. Germline CDR1 is SGHAT and CDR2 is FQNNGV. The CDR3 is made up of 14 amino acids. The CDR3 DNA reads TGTGCCAGCAGCCCGGGACTCCAAATAATCGGCTACACCTTC. Its translation: CASSPGLQIIGYTF.

This chain joins TRBV7-9 and TRBJ2-1; 7 bases are shared with TRBD1. Germline loops: CDR1 SEHNR, CDR2 FQNEAQ (reference sequence). V lost 1 base, J lost 6 bases, and 12 bases stayed unmatched. The CDR3 has 17 residues. The DNA for the CDR3 is TGTGCCAGCAGCTTAGAACAACTAAGGGGGCCCGGCAATGAGCAGTTCTTC. Translation gives CASSLEQLRGPGNEQFF. Drawing the rest from reference TRBV7-9 and TRBJ2-1, the complete variable domain is DTGVSQNPRHKITKRGQNVTFRCDPISEHNRLYWYRQTLGQGPEFLTYFQNEAQLEKSRLLSDRFSAERPKGSFSTLEIQRTEQGDSAMYLCASSLEQLRGPGNEQFFGPGTRLTVL.

J is TRBJ2-5 and V is TRBV28; 8 bases are a match to TRBD1. This CDR3 spans 16 amino acids. After removal of 5 bases from V and 7 bases from J, the junction contained 15 bases not matched to a gene. Germline CDR1 is MDHEN and CDR2 is SYDVKM. The CDR3 here is CASSTPGQGQSWTQYF. CDR3 sequence (DNA): TGTGCCAGCAGTACCCCAGGACAGGGACAAAGTTGGACCCAGTACTTC.

The rearrangement links TRBV19 to TRBJ2-5, with D maybe TRBD2 (6 bases). The V gene's germline CDR1 is LNHDA and CDR2 SQIVND (reference sequence). CDR3 length: 14 residues. The V end lost 5 bases, the J end lost 1 base, and 11 bases lay between the germline ends. The CDR3 DNA reads as TGTGCCAGTAGTGGAGGGGCAACCCAAGAGACCCAGTACTTC. Its protein product is CASSGGATQETQYF.